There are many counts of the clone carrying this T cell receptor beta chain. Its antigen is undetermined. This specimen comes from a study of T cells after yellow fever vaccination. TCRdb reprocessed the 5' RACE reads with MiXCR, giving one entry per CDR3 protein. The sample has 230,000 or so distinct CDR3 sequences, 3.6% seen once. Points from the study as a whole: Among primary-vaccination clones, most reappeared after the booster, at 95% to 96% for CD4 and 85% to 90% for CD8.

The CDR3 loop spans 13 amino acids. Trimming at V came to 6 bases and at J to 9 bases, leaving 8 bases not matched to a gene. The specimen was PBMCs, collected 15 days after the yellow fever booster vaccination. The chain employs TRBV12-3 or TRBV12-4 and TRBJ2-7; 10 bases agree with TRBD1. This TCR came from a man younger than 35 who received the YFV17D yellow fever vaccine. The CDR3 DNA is TGTGCCAGCAGCTGGGACAGGGGAAATAGGCAGTACTTC. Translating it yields CASSWDRGNRQYF.